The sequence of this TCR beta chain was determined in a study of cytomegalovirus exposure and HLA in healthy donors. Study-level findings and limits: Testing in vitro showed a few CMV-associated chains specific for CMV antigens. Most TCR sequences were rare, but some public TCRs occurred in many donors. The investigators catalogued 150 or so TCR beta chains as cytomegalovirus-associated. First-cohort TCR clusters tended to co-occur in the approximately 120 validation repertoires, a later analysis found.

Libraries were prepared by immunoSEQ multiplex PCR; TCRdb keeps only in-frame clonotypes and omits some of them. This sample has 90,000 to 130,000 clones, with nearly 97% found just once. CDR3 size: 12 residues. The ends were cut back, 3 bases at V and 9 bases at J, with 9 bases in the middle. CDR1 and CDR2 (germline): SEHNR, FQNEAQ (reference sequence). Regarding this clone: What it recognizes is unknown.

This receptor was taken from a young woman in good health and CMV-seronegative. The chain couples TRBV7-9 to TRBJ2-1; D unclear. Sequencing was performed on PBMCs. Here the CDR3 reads CASSFPLGEQFF. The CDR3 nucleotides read TGTGCCAGCAGCTTCCCCCTCGGTGAGCAGTTCTTC.